This T cell receptor beta chain was observed in a study of T-cell reconstitution after alpha-beta-depleted transplantation in children. A remark on this clonotype: Its antigen is as yet unknown.

Preparation of the TCRbeta library involved a method that used unique molecular identifiers. TCRdb ran MiXCR on the PCR reads and lists one entry per CDR3 protein. The table records 300,000 to 350,000 distinct CDR3 sequences, roughly 16% of them present only once. From germline, CDR1 is SQVTM and CDR2 ANQGSEA. The CDR3 is 13 residues long. Trimming left V 0 bases short and J 3 bases short, with 8 bases between. Notes on the study in general: Hyperexpanded clones declined; after one year, newly produced T cells mostly supplied diversity. As was reported, about two months after transplant, alpha-beta T cells came from several hundred expanded graft clones.

The chain employs TRBV29-1 and TRBJ1-1; a weak D match, TRBD1 (5 bases). The sample was PBMCs, mostly from graft donor cells, taken 360 days after TCRalphabeta/CD19-depleted stem cell transplant. The TCR sequence derives from a male patient between 2 and 10 years old who had a stem cell transplant for acute lymphoblastic leukemia, so the T cells may come from the graft donor. Here the CDR3 DNA reads TGCAGCGTTGAAGAGGGAGGGGACACTGAAGCTTTCTTT. This gives the protein CSVEEGGDTEAFF.